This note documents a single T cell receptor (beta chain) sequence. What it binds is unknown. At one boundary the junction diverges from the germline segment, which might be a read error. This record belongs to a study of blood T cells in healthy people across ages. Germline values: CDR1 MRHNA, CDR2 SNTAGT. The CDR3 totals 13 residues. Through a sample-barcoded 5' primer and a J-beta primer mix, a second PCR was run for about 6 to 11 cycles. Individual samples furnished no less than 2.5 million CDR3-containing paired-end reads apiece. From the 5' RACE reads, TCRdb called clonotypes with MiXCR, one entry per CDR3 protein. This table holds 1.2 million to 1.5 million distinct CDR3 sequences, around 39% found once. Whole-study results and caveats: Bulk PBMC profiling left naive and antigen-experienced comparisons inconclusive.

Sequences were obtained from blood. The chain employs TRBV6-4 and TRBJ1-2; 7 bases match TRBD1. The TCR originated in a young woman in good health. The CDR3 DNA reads TGTGCCGGCAGTAGCGACAGGGCCTATGGCTACACCTTC. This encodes CAGSSDRAYGYTF.